The following is a T cell receptor beta chain sequence with its context. The antigen it binds to is not known. Base qualities are not provided; no much larger clone lies one nucleotide away. The data stem from a study of T cell responses to AZD1222 COVID-19 vaccine (dated by TCRdb to the early 2020s). About the investigation overall: A total of 230 to 250 trial participants underwent TCR sequencing, of whom about 200 received two doses of AZD1222 and about 25 received two doses of the MenACWY control vaccine. Trial participants were enrolled by age into subgroups of 18-55, 56-69 and 70-plus years, and around 140, 26 and 57 TCR-sequenced participants, respectively, were included in these subgroups. Paper-wide results and their limitations: Because no day 14 peak-response samples were available, the repertoires could be characterized only after the peak T cell response. In the small 56-69-year group, the increase in depth fell short of significance, most likely because of low power. After two AZD1222 doses, spike-specific TCR breadth and depth were significantly higher than at day 0 and than in MenACWY recipients. Participants were mostly white British and included more females than males, and it was suggested by the authors that clonal diversity may have been underestimated. CD4 TCRs associated with the vaccine covered the entire spike protein, and the dominant responses were in regions 160-218 and 743-854. Only a handful of AZD1222 recipients were SARS-CoV-2 seropositive at baseline, limiting conclusions about previously exposed vaccinees. Epitopes outside the regions mutated in the B.1.351 and B.1.1.7 variants were reportedly recognized by nearly half of the unique spike-specific TCRs.

The time point label on this specimen signifies: baseline before first vaccination. The sample's treatment or condition label, in plain terms: meningococcal conjugate vaccine given as trial control. Vaccinee samples came from UK trials COV001 and COV002, including a single-blind randomized controlled phase 2/3 trial of AZD1222 (ChAdOx1 nCoV-19) in healthy adults. Trial participant PBMC samples were collected at day 0 and day 28 after the second dose for TCRbeta chain sequencing. The CDR3 regions of human TCRbeta chains were analyzed by immunosequencing. The study's own analysis went as follows. TCRs in the repertoires were matched against a reference library of SARS-CoV-2-specific TCRs that had been generated with the MIRA antigen-specificity platform. Breadth was defined as the fraction of unique TCRs that were SARS-CoV-2-associated. Depth was defined as the fraction of total T cells that were SARS-CoV-2-associated. Using the MIRA data, each spike-specific TCR was assigned both to the spike region to which the TCR was reactive and to a CD4 or CD8 class. Log10-transformed breadth and depth values were compared by one-way ANOVA with Sidak's multiple comparisons tests. Imported from immuneACCESS, the table was reduced by TCRdb to in-frame sequences with V and J called. These copies leave out some clones; in studies compared against another copy, an unresolved V gene accounts for under half, and the cause of the remainder is not known. The V and J calls and clone size are taken from that table; D and trimming were inferred from the DNA. This sample has 80,000 to 95,000 clones in its table, and approximately 90% of those were observed once. The top ten hold under 5% of the sample.

The starting material was peripheral blood, obtained on day 0 of MenACWY control vaccination. The source is an adult in good health.

At the DNA level, the sequence is TGTGCCAGCAGCTTTCGTATGCTCGGCTACACCTTC. The translation is CASSFRMLGYTF. The chain is encoded by TRBV3-1 (or the pseudogene TRBV3-2) joined to TRBJ1-2; the D gene cannot be named for sure. Looking up the germline V gene (reference sequence) yields CDR1 LGHDT and CDR2 YNNKEL. The V and J ends are trimmed by 5 bases and 8 bases, leaving 12 bases between them. The CDR3 measures 12 amino acids from cysteine to phenylalanine. The kept DNA is CDR3 alone, 36 bases in frame from the first base.